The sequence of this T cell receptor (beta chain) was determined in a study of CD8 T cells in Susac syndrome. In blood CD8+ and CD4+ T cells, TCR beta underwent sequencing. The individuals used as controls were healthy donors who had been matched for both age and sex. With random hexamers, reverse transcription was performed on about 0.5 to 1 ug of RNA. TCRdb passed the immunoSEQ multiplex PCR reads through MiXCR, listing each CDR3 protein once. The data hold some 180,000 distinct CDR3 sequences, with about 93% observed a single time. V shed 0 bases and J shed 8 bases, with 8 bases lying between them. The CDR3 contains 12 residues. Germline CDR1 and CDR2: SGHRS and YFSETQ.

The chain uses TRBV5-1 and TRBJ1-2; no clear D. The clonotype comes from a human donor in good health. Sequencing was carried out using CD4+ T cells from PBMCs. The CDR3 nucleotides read TGCGCCAGCAGCTTGGAAGGTGCGGGCTACACCTTC. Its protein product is CASSLEGAGYTF.